This is a list of T cell receptor beta chains from one sample in a study of T cell repertoires in cytomegalovirus infection. TCRdb analysed the reads with MiXCR anew, one entry per CDR3 protein. The sample yields 680,000 or so distinct CDR3 sequences, approximately 33% seen once. Their antigens are not known. The specimen was cultured PBMCs, collected from culture after CMV antigen stimulation. These receptor sequences come from a human donor in good health (CMV status not recorded). Some clones in this sample may be carry-over from other donors' samples. The CDR3 runs from the conserved cysteine through the conserved F or W. A D gene is named only where the DNA matches it firmly. The listing skips clone size in some rows; elsewhere it reads once, few, many or a size class.

size	V	D	J	CDR3	DNA
NA	TRBV20-1	NA	TRBJ2-4	CSAGGVAKNIQYF	TGCAGTGCTGGTGGAGTAGCCAAAAACATTCAGTACTTC
NA	TRBV28	NA	TRBJ1-2	CASSRVNGGGGYTF	TGTGCCAGCAGCCGGGTGAATGGTGGAGGCGGCTACACCTTC
NA	TRBV20-1	TRBD1	TRBJ2-6	CSAYGTVGANVLTF	TGCAGTGCTTATGGGACAGTTGGGGCCAACGTCCTGACTTTC
NA	TRBV19	TRBD1	TRBJ1-5	CASSIPPDRGGQPQHF	TGTGCCAGTAGTATACCACCCGACAGGGGAGGCCAGCCCCAGCATTTT
few	TRBV7-2	TRBD2	TRBJ2-5	CASSLHRRARGRSQETQYF	TGTGCCAGCAGCCTCCACCGGAGGGCTCGCGGGAGGTCACAAGAGACCCAGTACTTC
many	TRBV7-8	NA	TRBJ1-1	CASSLARRVKNTEAFF	TGTGCCAGCAGCTTAGCGCGGAGGGTTAAGAACACTGAAGCTTTCTTT
NA	TRBV23-1	TRBD1	TRBJ2-1	CASSRRYRDSLYNEQFF	TGCGCCAGCAGTCGCCGCTACCGGGACAGCCTCTACAATGAGCAGTTCTTC
once	TRBV6-5	TRBD1	TRBJ1-3	CASRQGFAGNTIYF	TGTGCCAGCAGACAGGGGTTTGCTGGAAACACCATATATTTT
NA	TRBV4-1	NA	TRBJ2-1	CASSPIIGSPYNEQFF	TGCGCCAGCAGCCCGATAATAGGCTCTCCCTACAATGAGCAGTTCTTC
many	TRBV7-2	TRBD1	TRBJ2-1	CASSSGGTGARNEQFF	TGTGCCAGCAGCTCCGGGGGGACAGGGGCTCGCAATGAGCAGTTCTTC
once	TRBV7-3	NA	TRBJ1-2	CASSLGQWIYGYTF	TGTGCCAGCAGCCTGGGGCAGTGGATCTATGGCTACACCTTC
NA	TRBV10-3	TRBD2	TRBJ2-1	CAISEGLAGGGDEQFF	TGTGCCATCAGTGAGGGACTAGCGGGAGGGGGCGATGAGCAGTTCTTC
few	TRBV7-2	TRBD1	TRBJ2-7	CASSLVPGGHYEQYF	TGTGCCAGCAGCTTAGTTCCAGGGGGCCACTACGAGCAGTACTTC
NA	TRBV19	NA	TRBJ1-5	CASSHGTPGEASNQPQHF	TGTGCCAGTAGTCATGGGACCCCTGGTGAGGCAAGCAATCAGCCCCAGCATTTT
NA	TRBV2	NA	TRBJ2-5	CASSAARRGETQYF	TGTGCCAGCAGTGCGGCCCGGAGGGGAGAGACCCAGTACTTC
NA	TRBV6-6	NA	TRBJ1-5	CASTTDPRQPQHF	TGTGCCAGCACCACTGATCCCCGGCAGCCCCAGCATTTT
NA	TRBV7-6	TRBD2	TRBJ2-3	CASSLVAGGISTDTQYF	TGTGCCAGCAGCTTGGTAGCGGGAGGGATAAGCACAGATACGCAGTATTTT
NA	TRBV7-6	TRBD2	TRBJ2-1	CASSLSAGVNEQFF	TGTGCCAGCAGCTTATCGGCGGGAGTAAATGAGCAGTTCTTC
NA	TRBV12-3/TRBV12-4	NA	TRBJ1-1	CASSSRDRHTEAFF	TGTGCCAGCAGTTCCCGGGACCGACACACTGAAGCTTTCTTT
once	TRBV27	TRBD2	TRBJ2-3	CASRLAGGDTQYF	TGTGCCAGCAGACTAGCGGGGGGAGATACGCAGTATTTT
NA	TRBV5-1	NA	TRBJ2-1	CASSGSGYNEQFF	TGCGCCAGCAGCGGTAGCGGCTACAATGAGCAGTTCTTC
few	TRBV6-2/TRBV6-3	NA	TRBJ2-1	CASTQRDEQFF	TGTGCCAGCACCCAGCGGGATGAGCAGTTCTTC
few	TRBV19	TRBD2	TRBJ2-1	CASRGLAPSSYNEQFF	TGTGCCAGTCGAGGACTAGCGCCAAGCTCCTACAATGAGCAGTTCTTC
NA	TRBV4-3	NA	TRBJ1-4	CASSQVSGEKLFF	TGCGCCAGCAGCCAAGTGTCGGGTGAAAAACTGTTTTTT
few	TRBV12-3/TRBV12-4	NA	TRBJ1-5	CASSPGDYNQPQHF	TGTGCCAGCAGTCCAGGGGATTACAATCAGCCCCAGCATTTT
few	TRBV6-1	NA	TRBJ1-1	CASRGWRGNTEAFF	TGTGCCAGCAGGGGGTGGAGGGGGAACACTGAAGCTTTCTTT
NA	TRBV9	NA	TRBJ2-7	CASSPWGGQEDEQYF	TGTGCCAGCAGCCCATGGGGGGGACAGGAGGACGAGCAGTACTTC
NA	TRBV6-1	NA	TRBJ2-7	CASTLRYEQYF	TGTGCCAGCACCCTGAGGTACGAGCAGTACTTC
NA	TRBV10-2	NA	TRBJ2-7	CASRLDYEQYF	TGCGCCAGCAGATTGGACTACGAGCAGTACTTC
NA	TRBV20-1	TRBD1	TRBJ1-2	CSAPTGGDLRGYTF	TGCAGTGCTCCAACAGGGGGCGATCTTCGAGGCTACACCTTC
few	TRBV7-2	TRBD2	TRBJ2-7	CASSLRFGLVAYEQYF	TGTGCCAGCAGCCTTAGGTTCGGACTAGTGGCATACGAGCAGTACTTC
NA	TRBV19	NA	TRBJ1-2	CASSMVSPPLYGYTF	TGTGCCAGTAGTATGGTATCCCCCCCTCTCTATGGCTACACCTTC
NA	TRBV10-3	NA	TRBJ2-1	CAISDPGSNEQFF	TGTGCCATCAGTGACCCGGGATCCAATGAGCAGTTCTTC
once	TRBV20-1	TRBD1	TRBJ2-1	CSARGDRDGSYPYRNEQFF	TGCAGTGCTAGGGGGGACAGGGACGGGAGCTACCCTTACCGGAATGAGCAGTTCTTC
NA	TRBV7-2	NA	TRBJ2-2	CASASTGELFF	TGTGCCAGCGCGAGCACCGGGGAGCTGTTTTTT
NA	TRBV9	NA	TRBJ2-3	CASSVPDTTDTQYF	TGTGCCAGCAGCGTACCGGACACCACAGATACGCAGTATTTT
NA	TRBV28	NA	TRBJ1-4	CASSPEVPPTNEKLFF	TGTGCCAGCAGTCCAGAGGTTCCTCCTACTAATGAAAAACTGTTTTTT
few	TRBV7-9	NA	TRBJ2-7	CASKAKDSYEQYF	TGTGCCAGCAAGGCCAAGGACTCCTACGAGCAGTACTTC
NA	TRBV18	NA	TRBJ2-5	CASSPPGAQVRRETQYF	TGTGCCAGCTCACCACCGGGGGCACAGGTGAGGCGAGAGACCCAGTACTTC
many	TRBV7-8	TRBD1	TRBJ1-1	CASSGVVGGQAFF	TGTGCCAGCAGCGGAGTGGTAGGGGGCCAAGCTTTCTTT
few	TRBV2	NA	TRBJ2-6	CASRGTIVSGANVLTF	TGTGCCAGCAGAGGAACCATAGTTTCTGGGGCCAACGTCCTGACTTTC
few	TRBV19	TRBD1	TRBJ2-7	CASSQGQALRYEQYF	TGTGCCAGTAGCCAAGGACAGGCACTTCGGTACGAGCAGTACTTC
NA	TRBV29-1	NA	TRBJ2-5	CSAGTVETQYF	TGCAGCGCGGGGACTGTGGAGACCCAGTACTTC
few	TRBV7-6	NA	TRBJ2-7	CASSLSVNEQYF	TGTGCCAGCAGCTTATCGGTGAACGAGCAGTACTTC
NA	TRBV6-1	TRBD1	TRBJ2-3	CASSGRQGYRDTQYF	TGTGCCAGCAGTGGGCGACAGGGGTATAGAGATACGCAGTATTTT
NA	TRBV5-4	NA	TRBJ2-4	CASSLGPRTPSRDIQYF	TGTGCCAGCAGCTTGGGCCCAAGGACCCCATCAAGAGACATTCAGTACTTC
few	TRBV7-9	TRBD1	TRBJ1-3	CASSLLGQASGNTIYF	TGTGCCAGCAGCTTACTAGGACAGGCATCTGGAAACACCATATATTTT
NA	TRBV12-3/TRBV12-4	TRBD2	TRBJ2-1	CASSASGTEQFF	TGTGCCAGCAGTGCTAGCGGGACTGAGCAGTTCTTC
NA	TRBV5-6	NA	TRBJ1-1	CASSPIREGSLNTEAFF	TGTGCCAGCAGCCCCATTCGCGAGGGCAGCCTGAACACTGAAGCTTTCTTT
many	TRBV7-2	NA	TRBJ2-4	CASSLGSNPIQYF	TGTGCCAGCAGCTTAGGATCTAATCCCATTCAGTACTTC
few	TRBV7-9	NA	TRBJ2-5	CASSFVGQETQYF	TGTGCCAGCAGCTTCGTGGGGCAAGAGACCCAGTACTTC
NA	TRBV18	NA	TRBJ2-3	CASSPPTVSTDTQYF	TGTGCCAGCTCACCACCCACAGTCAGCACAGATACGCAGTATTTT
many	TRBV7-2	NA	TRBJ1-4	CASSLLRTTNEKLFF	TGTGCCAGCAGCTTACTGAGAACAACTAATGAAAAACTGTTTTTT
NA	TRBV23-1	NA	TRBJ2-7	CASTTPRRLTGPSSYEQYF	TGCGCCAGCACCACACCTCGCCGTTTGACAGGTCCTAGCTCCTACGAGCAGTACTTC
NA	TRBV7-2	TRBD2	TRBJ2-2	CASSFERDGELFF	TGTGCCAGCAGCTTTGAGCGGGACGGGGAGCTGTTTTTT